This passage covers 28 T cell receptor beta chains from one sample sequenced in a study of T cells in Graves' hyperthyroidism and ophthalmopathy. The CDR3 regions of TCR beta were amplified from RNA transcripts. HTBI primers were the set used in a first-round RT-PCR of the TCR CDR3. TCRdb reprocessed the multiplex PCR reads with MiXCR, giving one entry per CDR3 protein. The data contain over 250,000 distinct CDR3 sequences, 20% to 25% of them seen just once; the ten biggest clones take up about 30%. Sequenced sample: blood. The receptor source for this set is a middle-aged man with Graves' hyperthyroidism that later progressed to Graves' ophthalmopathy.

In its sample, this clonotype was seen many times. This chain connects TRBV12-3 or TRBV12-4 to TRBJ2-7; D call uncertain. The V gene lost 6 bases and the J gene lost 2 bases, with 17 bases spanning the gap. This CDR3 contains 15 residues. For the CDR3, the DNA is TGTGCCAGCAGATCCAGGTTTTCTCACGCCTACGAGCAGTACTTC. Protein product: CASRSRFSHAYEQYF.

The table lists this clonotype with many counts. The rearrangement uses TRBV10-3 and TRBJ1-2; D is ambiguous. There are 15 residues in the CDR3. V was trimmed by 1 base and J by 4 bases, leaving 13 bases between them. CDR1 and CDR2 (germline): ENHRY, SYGVKD. In DNA, the CDR3 is TGTGCCATCAGTGAGTGGGGAGGCGGGATCTATGGCTACACCTTC. Translating gives CAISEWGGGIYGYTF.

This clonotype appeared many times. This sequence joins TRBV11-1 and TRBJ2-7, with D possibly being TRBD1 (6 bases). V dropped 5 bases and J dropped 1 base, with 18 bases sitting between them. Looked up from germline, CDR1 is SGHAT and CDR2 is FQDESV (reference sequence). The CDR3 is 16 residues long. The CDR3 here is CASSPSLVTGSYEQYF. The CDR3 DNA reads TGTGCCAGCAGCCCTTCGTTGGTGACAGGATCCTACGAGCAGTACTTC.

This clonotype was found many times. The germline gene is not matched at one end of the junction; a read error may be the cause. The chain carries TRBV6-5 and TRBJ1-1; the D gene is possibly TRBD1 (5 bases). This CDR3 contains 14 residues. Germline values: CDR1 MNHEY, CDR2 SVGAGI. In DNA, the CDR3 is TGTGCCAGCAGAGGCCACTTGGGGCAGGACCCCCCAGAATTT. Amino acids: CASRGHLGQDPPEF.

This clonotype has only a few counts. The chain recombines TRBV6-1 with TRBJ1-1, with 7 nucleotides matching TRBD1. With V trimmed by 3 bases and J by 6 bases, 13 bases remained unmatched. The CDR3 loop spans 16 amino acids. The germline V gene encodes CDR1 MNHNS and CDR2 SASEGT. CDR3 DNA sequence: TGTGCCAGCAGTGACCTTACGACAGGGCTAGGGCCTGAAGCTTTCTTT. This codes for CASSDLTTGLGPEAFF.

This clonotype was seen repeatedly, ten times or more. V gene TRBV30 combines with J gene TRBJ1-1, with D uncertain. Trimming took off 2 bases at V and 1 base at J, with 8 bases between the two ends. In germline, CDR1 is GTSNPN, CDR2 SVGIG (reference sequence). This CDR3 is 13 amino acids long. The CDR3 region has the DNA TGTGCCTGGAGTCGGCACTCGAACACTGAAGCTTTCTTT. It yields the protein CAWSRHSNTEAFF.

The chain is built from TRBV12-5 and TRBJ1-5; D is ambiguous. The CDR3 length is 12 residues. The germline CDR1 and CDR2 sequences are LGHNT and FRNRAP. Trimming stripped 0 bases from V and 6 bases from J, with 3 bases between. CDR3 amino acids: CASGLVRQPQHF. The CDR3 DNA sequence: TGTGCTAGTGGTTTGGTACGTCAGCCCCAGCATTTT.

This clonotype was seen many times. This chain uses TRBV6-5 with TRBJ1-3; D remains ambiguous. The CDR3 spans 14 residues. Trimming removed 7 bases from V and 0 bases from J, with 10 bases in between. Germline CDR1 is MNHEY and CDR2 is SVGAGI. CDR3 sequence (DNA): TGTGCCAGCAAGGCGAGCAGCTCTGGAAACACCATATATTTT. Amino acids: CASKASSSGNTIYF.

This clonotype turned up a few times. V is TRBV5-1 and J is TRBJ2-2, with TRBD2 identical over 8 bases. Germline V lookup: CDR1 SGHRS, CDR2 YFSETQ. Germline trimming cut 2 bases from V and 3 bases from J; bases unmatched to any gene: 6. CDR3 length: 16 residues. The chain's CDR3 is CASSFGASGYTGELFF. CDR3 nucleotide sequence: TGCGCCAGCAGCTTTGGGGCTAGCGGGTACACCGGGGAGCTGTTTTTT.

This clonotype was recorded at least ten times. This chain uses TRBV12-3 or TRBV12-4 with TRBJ1-1, with a possible D match to TRBD1 (5 bases). The CDR3 runs to 14 residues. Trimming shortened V by 1 base and J by 9 bases, and 15 bases separated the two germline ends. CDR3 loop: CASSLGQKINQAFF. The CDR3, as DNA: TGTGCCAGCAGTTTAGGACAGAAGATTAACCAAGCTTTCTTT.

This clonotype was recorded many times. The chain recombines TRBV7-9 with TRBJ2-2; D remains ambiguous. Germline CDR1 is SEHNR and CDR2 is FQNEAQ (reference sequence). The CDR3 spans 14 residues. Trimming removed 1 base at V and 6 bases at J, with 9 bases between. CDR3 sequence (DNA): TGTGCCAGCAGCTTAGGGTCAGCCTCCGGGGAGCTGTTTTTT. Translation gives CASSLGSASGELFF.

This clonotype came up many times. The J gene is TRBJ1-2, the V gene TRBV5-1; TRBD1 might be the D (6 bases). The CDR3 contains 14 residues. Germline V gives CDR1 SGHRS, CDR2 YFSETQ. Deletions cut 3 bases from V and 5 bases from J, with 14 bases between. The CDR3 sequence is CASSSGDYAYGYTF. CDR3 bases: TGCGCCAGCAGCTCAGGGGATTACGCTTATGGCTACACCTTC. The full variable domain, its missing parts supplied by reference TRBV5-1 and TRBJ1-2, is KAGVTQTPRYLIKTRGQQVTLSCSPISGHRSVSWYQQTPGQGLQFLFEYFSETQRNKGNFPGRFSGRQFSNSRSEMNVSTLELGDSALYLCASSSGDYAYGYTFGSGTRLTVV.

This clonotype was picked up many times. The chain combines TRBV7-7 with TRBJ2-2, with D unresolved. Trimming took off 10 bases at V and 4 bases at J, with 4 bases between the two ends. Germline values: CDR1 SSHAT, CDR2 FNYEAQ (reference sequence). This CDR3 is 10 amino acids long. CDR3 bases: TGTGCCATAGGCACCGGGGAGCTGTTTTTT. Translating it yields CAIGTGELFF.

There are a few counts of this clonotype. The CDR3 spells CACAMEEGQPQHF. CDR3 bases: TGTGCTTGCGCCATGGAAGAGGGCCAGCCCCAGCATTTT. V is TRBV30 and J is TRBJ1-5; no clear D. The V gene's germline CDR1 is GTSNPN and CDR2 SVGIG (reference sequence). The length of the CDR3 is 13 residues.

This clonotype appeared many times. This sequence joins TRBV20-1 and TRBJ1-5; a weak D match, TRBD1 (5 bases). Trimming removed 6 bases at V and 0 bases at J, with 15 bases between. The CDR3 totals 15 residues. Germline V gives CDR1 DFQATT, CDR2 SNEGSKA (reference sequence). The CDR3 loop reads CSATRGRNSNQPQHF. The CDR3 coding sequence is TGCAGTGCCACGAGGGGCCGTAATAGCAATCAGCCCCAGCATTTT.

The chain employs TRBV19 and TRBJ2-7, with TRBD1 matching over 8 bases. V lost 6 bases and J lost 4; bases outside the gene matches: 8. Germline CDR1 and CDR2: LNHDA and SQIVND (reference sequence). The CDR3 is 14 amino acids. The CDR3 nucleotides read TGTGCCAGTAGCGCAGGGGGCATCCAATACGAGCAGTACTTC. Translation gives CASSAGGIQYEQYF.

This clonotype showed up many times. The chain has TRBV19 and TRBJ1-5; D not certain. The CDR3 totals 14 residues. V gave up 2 bases and J gave up 0 bases, with 5 bases separating them. Looked up from germline, CDR1 is LNHDA and CDR2 is SQIVND (reference sequence). The CDR3 coding sequence is TGTGCCAGTAGTATATCAGGTAGCAATCAGCCCCAGCATTTT. Its translation is CASSISGSNQPQHF.

In its sample, this clonotype was seen a few times. A read error may produce the germline difference seen at one junction end. The rearrangement uses TRBV19 and TRBJ2-5; 7 bases match TRBD1. This CDR3 has 18 residues. Germline assignment: CDR1 LNHDA and CDR2 SQIVND (reference sequence). CDR3 in DNA: TGTGCCAGTAGTATAGGCCGTGGGATGGGGACAGTCCAAGAGACCCAGCACTTC. Its translation is CASSIGRGMGTVQETQHF.

V is TRBV6-1 and J is TRBJ1-5, with TRBD1 identical over 12 bases. The CDR3 runs to 16 residues. The germline V gene encodes CDR1 MNHNS and CDR2 SASEGT. The V gene end was trimmed by 6 bases and the J gene end by 0 bases; junction bases not matched to a gene: 3. CDR3: CASSVGQGASNQPQHF. In nucleotides, the CDR3 is TGTGCCAGCAGCGTGGGACAGGGGGCTAGCAATCAGCCCCAGCATTTT.

There are many counts of this clonotype. The chain carries TRBV2 and TRBJ2-2; no clear D gene. This CDR3 has 15 amino acids. The V gene lost 6 bases and the J gene lost 6 bases, with 17 bases spanning the gap. The V gene's germline CDR1 is SNHLY and CDR2 FYNNEI. CDR3 bases: TGTGCCAGCAGGAGTGAAATCCCAGTGCCCGGGGAGCTGTTTTTT. Its protein is CASRSEIPVPGELFF.

This clonotype was counted at least ten times. V is TRBV5-6 and J is TRBJ2-7; 7 bases align to TRBD2. The germline CDR1 and CDR2 sequences are SGHDT and YYEEEE. The J segment lost 3 bases and the V segment lost 2 bases, leaving 2 bases of the junction unmatched. The CDR3 sequence is 13 residues long. DNA of the CDR3: TGTGCCAGCAGCTTCGGACTAGACTACGAGCAGTACTTC. Translated, it gives CASSFGLDYEQYF.

There are many counts of this clonotype. This chain links TRBV12-3 or TRBV12-4 with TRBJ1-5; D call uncertain. CDR3 length: 14 amino acids. Trimming pared 3 bases from V and 3 bases from J, leaving 9 bases between. CDR3 nucleotide sequence: TGTGCCAGCAGTTTCCTACAGACCAATCAGCCCCAGCATTTT. This codes for CASSFLQTNQPQHF.

There are many counts of this clonotype. The chain combines TRBV5-1 with TRBJ1-5, with unresolved D. V was trimmed by 0 bases and J by 3 bases, leaving 7 bases between them. The CDR3 has 14 residues. In germline, CDR1 is SGHRS, CDR2 YFSETQ. CDR3 amino acids: CASSLEGPNQPQHF. CDR3 bases: TGCGCCAGCAGCTTGGAAGGACCCAATCAGCCCCAGCATTTT.

This clonotype has ten or more counts. The rearrangement links TRBV15 to TRBJ1-2; no firm D call. CDR3 length equals 13 residues. Germline lookup yields CDR1 LNHNV and CDR2 YYDKDF (reference sequence). Trimming stripped 1 base from V and 7 bases from J, with 10 bases between. DNA for the CDR3: TGTGCCACCAGCAGAGTAACAGTTCGTGGCTACACCTTC. It specifies CATSRVTVRGYTF.

J is TRBJ1-6 and V is TRBV20-1, with D unclear. The V gene lost 3 bases and the J gene lost 6 bases, with 6 bases spanning the gap. The CDR3 contains 12 residues. Germline values: CDR1 DFQATT, CDR2 SNEGSKA (reference sequence). CDR3 in amino acids: CSARDLNSPLHF. In DNA form, the CDR3 reads TGCAGTGCTAGGGACCTTAATTCACCCCTCCACTTT.

This clonotype was seen more than once but under ten times. This chain connects TRBV12-3 or TRBV12-4 to TRBJ2-7, with D perhaps matching TRBD1 (7 bases). CDR3 length: 15 residues. V was cut by 5 bases and J by 3 bases, with 17 bases left in between. CDR3: CASSLQGGFGYEQYF. The CDR3 region has the DNA TGTGCCAGCAGTCTGCAGGGGGGATTTGGCTACGAGCAGTACTTC.

The genes are TRBV12-3 or TRBV12-4 and TRBJ2-2, with TRBD2 matching 12 bases. The V segment lost 7 bases and the J segment 6 bases; nucleotides outside the gene matches: 6. The CDR3 has 15 residues. The CDR3: CASTELAGGPGELFF. The DNA of the CDR3 is TGTGCCAGCACCGAACTAGCGGGAGGTCCCGGGGAGCTGTTTTTT.

This clonotype was counted only a few times. The CDR3 DNA is TGTGCCAGCAGTGAAGTCGGGACAGGAACGGTTTCACCCCTCCACTTT. Its translation: CASSEVGTGTVSPLHF. The chain has TRBV6-1 and TRBJ1-6; TRBD1 matches at 8 bases. Germline V gene sequence: CDR1 MNHNS, CDR2 SASEGT. CDR3 length: 16 residues. V shed 1 base, J shed 9 bases, and the junction held 8 bases outside the gene matches.